This TCR beta chain was identified in a study of cytomegalovirus exposure and HLA in healthy donors. General observations from the study: Follow-up analysis seemed to connect common viral pathogens with several of the most significant clusters identified.

The PCR employed 60 Vbeta primers together with 13 Jbeta primers. TCRdb's table, derived via immunoSEQ multiplex PCR, lists solely in-frame clones and lacks some. The profile shows about 160,000 clones, roughly 76% of them singletons. Nominally healthy donors provided the samples, though records likely missed some immune exposures. The length of the CDR3 is 15 residues. Germline values: CDR1 MGHDK, CDR2 SYGVNS. V dropped 2 bases and J dropped 0 bases, with 10 bases sitting between them. A note on this clone: Its antigen is as yet unknown.

The receptor's source is a man aged 55 to 70 in good health and CMV-seronegative. Sequencing used PBMCs. The chain uses TRBV25-1 and TRBJ1-1, with D unclear. CDR3 residues: CASSELQSMNTEAFF. DNA for the CDR3: TGTGCCAGCAGTGAACTACAGAGCATGAACACTGAAGCTTTCTTT. Full variable domain (remainder filled in from reference TRBV25-1 and TRBJ1-1): EADIYQTPRYLVIGTGKKITLECSQTMGHDKMYWYQQDPGMELHLIHYSYGVNSTEKGDLSSESTVSRIRTEHFPLTLESARPSHTSQYLCASSELQSMNTEAFFGQGTRLTVV.